Included here is one T cell receptor (beta chain) sequence, with context. The antigen remains undetermined. Germline CDR1 reads SGHDT; CDR2 reads YYEEEE. V lost 0 bases to trimming and J lost 0 bases, with 13 bases between them. CDR3 length equals 16 residues. The sample originates from a study of OX40 agonist ivuxolimab in advanced cancers. Study background: Eligibility rules accepted prior anti-PD-1, anti-PD-L1 or anti-CTLA-4 therapy, and 40% to 50% had some. Findings and caveats of the study: At 0.1 to 3.0 mg/kg, clonal expansion of CD4+ and CD8+ blood T cells had occurred by week 6. CD8+ T cells averaged more expanded clones than CD4+.

Assay: immunoSEQ multiplex PCR; the TCRdb copy retains only in-frame clones and omits some. The data hold 90,000 to 100,000 clones, with 90% observed a single time. This TCR was sampled from an adult with an advanced solid tumor such as melanoma, head and neck, liver or kidney cancer. The chain combines TRBV5-6 with TRBJ2-7; D is perhaps TRBD2 (6 bases). The sample consisted of CD4+ or CD8+ T cells sorted from blood, taken in a trial of the OX40 agonist ivuxolimab. Here the CDR3 DNA reads TGTGCCAGCAGCTTGGAGAAGGGACTCTACTCCTACGAGCAGTACTTC. It codes for CASSLEKGLYSYEQYF. Based on the CDR3 plus reference TRBV5-6 and TRBJ2-7, the full variable domain is DAGVTQSPTHLIKTRGQQVTLRCSPKSGHDTVSWYQQALGQGPQFIFQYYEEEERQRGNFPDRFSGHQFPNYSSELNVNALLLGDSALYLCASSLEKGLYSYEQYFGPGTRLTVT.